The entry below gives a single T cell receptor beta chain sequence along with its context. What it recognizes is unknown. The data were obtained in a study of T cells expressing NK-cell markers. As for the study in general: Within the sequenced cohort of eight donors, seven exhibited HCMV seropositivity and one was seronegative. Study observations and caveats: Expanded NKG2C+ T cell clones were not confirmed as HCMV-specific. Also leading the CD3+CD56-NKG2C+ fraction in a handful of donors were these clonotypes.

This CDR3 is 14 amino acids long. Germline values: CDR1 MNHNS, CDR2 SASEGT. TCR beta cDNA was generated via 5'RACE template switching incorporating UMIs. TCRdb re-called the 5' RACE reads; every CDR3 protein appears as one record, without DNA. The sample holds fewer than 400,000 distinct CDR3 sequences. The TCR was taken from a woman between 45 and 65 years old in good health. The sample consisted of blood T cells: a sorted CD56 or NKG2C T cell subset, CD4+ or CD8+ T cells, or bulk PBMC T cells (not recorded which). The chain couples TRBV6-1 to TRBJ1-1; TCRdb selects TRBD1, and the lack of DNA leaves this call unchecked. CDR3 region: CASRRDTMNTEAFF.